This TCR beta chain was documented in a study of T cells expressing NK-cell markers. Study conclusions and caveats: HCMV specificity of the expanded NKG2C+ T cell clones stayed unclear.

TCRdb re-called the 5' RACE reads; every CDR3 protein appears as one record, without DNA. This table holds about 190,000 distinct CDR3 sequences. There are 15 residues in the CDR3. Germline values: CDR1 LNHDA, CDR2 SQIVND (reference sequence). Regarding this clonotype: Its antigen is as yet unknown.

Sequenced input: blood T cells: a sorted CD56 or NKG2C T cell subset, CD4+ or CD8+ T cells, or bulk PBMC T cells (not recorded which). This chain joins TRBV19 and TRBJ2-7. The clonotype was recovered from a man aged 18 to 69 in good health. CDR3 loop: CASSIDRRLGYEQYF. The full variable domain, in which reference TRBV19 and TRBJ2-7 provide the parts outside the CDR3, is DGGITQSPKYLFRKEGQNVTLSCEQNLNHDAMYWYRQDPGQGLRLIYYSQIVNDFQKGDIAEGYSVSREKKESFPLTVTSAQKNPTAFYLCASSIDRRLGYEQYFGPGTRLTVT.